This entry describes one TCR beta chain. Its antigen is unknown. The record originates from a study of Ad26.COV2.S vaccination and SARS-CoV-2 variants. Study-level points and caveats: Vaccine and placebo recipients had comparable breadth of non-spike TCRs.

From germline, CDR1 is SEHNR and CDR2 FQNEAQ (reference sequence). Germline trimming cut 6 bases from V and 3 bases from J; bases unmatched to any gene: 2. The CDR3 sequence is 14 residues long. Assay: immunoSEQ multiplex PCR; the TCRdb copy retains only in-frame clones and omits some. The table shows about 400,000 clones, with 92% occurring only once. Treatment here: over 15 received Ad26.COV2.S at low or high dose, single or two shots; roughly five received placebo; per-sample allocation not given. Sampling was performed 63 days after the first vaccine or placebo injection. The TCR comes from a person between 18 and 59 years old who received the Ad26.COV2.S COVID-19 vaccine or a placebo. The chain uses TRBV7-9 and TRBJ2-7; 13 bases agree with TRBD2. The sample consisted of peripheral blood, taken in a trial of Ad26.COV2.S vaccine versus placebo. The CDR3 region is CASSWTSGSYEQYF. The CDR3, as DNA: TGTGCCAGCAGTTGGACTAGCGGGAGCTACGAGCAGTACTTC.